These T cell receptor beta chains were read from a single sample in a study of blood T cell repertoires in COVID-19. Measured with immunoSEQ multiplex PCR; TCRdb has only the in-frame clones, and not every one. The sample holds over 150,000 clones, around 79% seen once. Sequencing used peripheral blood. The receptor set was obtained from a woman aged 70-85 years with acute or convalescent COVID-19. The CDR3 runs from the conserved cysteine through the conserved F or W. D genes are given only for firm matches. Expanded clones get a size class; other rows say once, few or many, or leave the size out.

d_call: TRBD2; v_call: TRBV5-1; clone_size: -; j_call: TRBJ2-5; cdr3_nt: TGCGCCAGCAGCTTGGGAGCGGGAGGGGAGACCCAGTACTTC; cdr3_aa: CASSLGAGGETQYF
d_call: -; v_call: TRBV19; clone_size: -; j_call: TRBJ2-3; cdr3_nt: TGTGCCACCAAACAGGGTATTAGGACAGATACGCAGTATTTT; cdr3_aa: CATKQGIRTDTQYF
d_call: TRBD1; v_call: TRBV30; clone_size: -; j_call: TRBJ1-5; cdr3_nt: TGTGCCTGGGGACAGGGTCTGGGTCAGCCCCAGCATTTT; cdr3_aa: CAWGQGLGQPQHF
d_call: -; v_call: TRBV24-1; clone_size: -; j_call: TRBJ2-2; cdr3_nt: TGTGCCACCAGTGATCGATCCCAGGGCGTCGGGGAGCTGTTTTTT; cdr3_aa: CATSDRSQGVGELFF
d_call: -; v_call: TRBV21-1; clone_size: -; j_call: TRBJ2-7; cdr3_nt: TGTGCCAGCAGCGAACTGGGACTAGCTATCGGCGAGCAGTACTTC; cdr3_aa: CASSELGLAIGEQYF
d_call: TRBD2; v_call: TRBV3-1/TRBV3-2; clone_size: -; j_call: TRBJ2-1; cdr3_nt: TGTGCCAGCAGCCAGGGACTAGCGGGAACAAATGAGCAGTTCTTC; cdr3_aa: CASSQGLAGTNEQFF
d_call: TRBD2; v_call: TRBV7-9; clone_size: -; j_call: TRBJ2-5; cdr3_nt: TGTGCCAGCAGCATAAGACTAGCGGGACAAGAGACCCAGTACTTC; cdr3_aa: CASSIRLAGQETQYF
d_call: -; v_call: TRBV19; clone_size: -; j_call: TRBJ1-4; cdr3_nt: TGTGCCAGTAGTATAGGGCAGCGCCAAAATGAAAAACTGTTTTTT; cdr3_aa: CASSIGQRQNEKLFF
d_call: -; v_call: TRBV11-2; clone_size: -; j_call: TRBJ2-7; cdr3_nt: TGTGCCAGCAGCTTAGGTACTAGCACCTACGAGCAGTACTTC; cdr3_aa: CASSLGTSTYEQYF
d_call: TRBD1; v_call: TRBV19; clone_size: -; j_call: TRBJ2-7; cdr3_nt: TGTGCCAGTGCCCGGGACAGGGGGTACGAGCAGTACTTC; cdr3_aa: CASARDRGYEQYF
d_call: -; v_call: TRBV3-1/TRBV3-2; clone_size: -; j_call: TRBJ1-5; cdr3_nt: TGTGCCAGCAGCCCTCAGGGTTTTAATCAGCCCCAGCATTTT; cdr3_aa: CASSPQGFNQPQHF
d_call: -; v_call: TRBV6-1; clone_size: -; j_call: TRBJ1-4; cdr3_nt: TGTGCCAGCAGTGAAGCGGAGGGTACACTGTTTTTT; cdr3_aa: CASSEAEGTLFF
d_call: TRBD2; v_call: TRBV5-4; clone_size: -; j_call: TRBJ2-1; cdr3_nt: TGTGCCAGCAGCCCCGAACCCGGACTAGTTTTGAATGAGCAGTTCTTC; cdr3_aa: CASSPEPGLVLNEQFF
d_call: -; v_call: TRBV7-8; clone_size: once; j_call: TRBJ1-3; cdr3_nt: TGTGCCAGCAGCTACGGTGGCTCTGGAAACACCATATATTTT; cdr3_aa: CASSYGGSGNTIYF
d_call: -; v_call: TRBV7-2; clone_size: once; j_call: TRBJ2-7; cdr3_nt: TGTGCCAGCAGCTTATTAGCGGATACCTACGAGCAGTACTTC; cdr3_aa: CASSLLADTYEQYF
d_call: -; v_call: TRBV7-2; clone_size: -; j_call: TRBJ2-5; cdr3_nt: TGTGCCAGCAGCTTAGTCGCCCAGCGCCAAGAGACCCAGTACTTC; cdr3_aa: CASSLVAQRQETQYF
d_call: TRBD1; v_call: TRBV7-9; clone_size: -; j_call: TRBJ1-6; cdr3_nt: TGTGCCAGCAGCCTACAGACAGGGGAAAATTCACCCCTCCACTTT; cdr3_aa: CASSLQTGENSPLHF
d_call: TRBD1; v_call: TRBV2; clone_size: -; j_call: TRBJ2-7; cdr3_nt: TGTGCCAGCCTAGCACTTGGGACAGGGGCCGAGCAGTACTTC; cdr3_aa: CASLALGTGAEQYF
d_call: -; v_call: TRBV3-1/TRBV3-2; clone_size: -; j_call: TRBJ1-1; cdr3_nt: TGTGCCAGCAGCCTCGGGACACCGAATATGAACACTGAAGCTTTCTTT; cdr3_aa: CASSLGTPNMNTEAFF